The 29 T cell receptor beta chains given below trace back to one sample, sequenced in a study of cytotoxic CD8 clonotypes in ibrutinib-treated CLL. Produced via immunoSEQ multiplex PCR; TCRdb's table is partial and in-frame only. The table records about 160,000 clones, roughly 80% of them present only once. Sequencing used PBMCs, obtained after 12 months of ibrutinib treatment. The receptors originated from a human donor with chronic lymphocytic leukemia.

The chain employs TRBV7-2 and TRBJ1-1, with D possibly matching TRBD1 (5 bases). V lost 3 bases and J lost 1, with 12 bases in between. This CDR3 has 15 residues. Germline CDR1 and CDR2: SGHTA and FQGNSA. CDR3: CASSLNGGTNTEAFF. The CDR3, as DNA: TGTGCCAGCAGCTTGAATGGGGGGACGAACACTGAAGCTTTCTTT. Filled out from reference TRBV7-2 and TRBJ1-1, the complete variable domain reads GAGVSQSPSNKVTEKGKDVELRCDPISGHTALYWYRQSLGQGLEFLIYFQGNSAPDKSGLPSDRFSAERTGGSVSTLTIQRTQQEDSAVYLCASSLNGGTNTEAFFGQGTRLTVV.

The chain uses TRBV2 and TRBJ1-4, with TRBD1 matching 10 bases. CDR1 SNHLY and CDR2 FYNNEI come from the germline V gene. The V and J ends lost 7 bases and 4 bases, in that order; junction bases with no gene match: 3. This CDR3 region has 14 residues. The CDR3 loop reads CASTWTGGNEKLFF. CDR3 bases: TGTGCCAGCACCTGGACAGGGGGTAATGAAAAACTGTTTTTT.

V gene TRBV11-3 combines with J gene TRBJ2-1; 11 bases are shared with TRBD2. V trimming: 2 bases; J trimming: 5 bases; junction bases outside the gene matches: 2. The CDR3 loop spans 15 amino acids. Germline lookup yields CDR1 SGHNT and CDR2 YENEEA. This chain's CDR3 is CASSLLAGGHNEQFF. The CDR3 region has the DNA TGTGCCAGCAGCTTACTAGCGGGAGGCCACAATGAGCAGTTCTTC.

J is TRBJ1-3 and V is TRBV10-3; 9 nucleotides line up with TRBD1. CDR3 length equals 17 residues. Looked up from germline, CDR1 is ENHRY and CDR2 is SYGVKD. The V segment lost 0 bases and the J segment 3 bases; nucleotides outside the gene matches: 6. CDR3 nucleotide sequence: TGTGCCATCAGTGAGTCACGGACAGGGGTGGATGGAAACACCATATATTTT. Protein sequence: CAISESRTGVDGNTIYF.

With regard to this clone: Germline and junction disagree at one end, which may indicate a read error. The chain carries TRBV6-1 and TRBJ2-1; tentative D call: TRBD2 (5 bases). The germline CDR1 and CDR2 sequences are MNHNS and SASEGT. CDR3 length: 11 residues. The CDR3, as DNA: TGTGCCAGCAGTTATTCCGAGGGAAGGGTCTTC. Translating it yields CASSYSEGRVF.

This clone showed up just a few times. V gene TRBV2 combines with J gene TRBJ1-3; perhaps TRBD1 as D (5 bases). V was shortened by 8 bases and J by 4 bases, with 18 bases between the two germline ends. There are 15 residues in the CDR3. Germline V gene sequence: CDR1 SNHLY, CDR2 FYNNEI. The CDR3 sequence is CASEPREGLGNTIYF. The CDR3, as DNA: TGTGCCAGCGAGCCCCGGGAGGGGCTGGGAAACACCATATATTTT.

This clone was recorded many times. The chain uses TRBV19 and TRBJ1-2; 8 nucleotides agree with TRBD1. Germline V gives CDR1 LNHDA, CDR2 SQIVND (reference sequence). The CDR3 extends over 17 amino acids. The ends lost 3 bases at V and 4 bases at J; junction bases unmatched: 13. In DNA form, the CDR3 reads TGTGCCAGTAGTATTTTCGGACAGGGTGGGGAACGCTATGGCTACACCTTC. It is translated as CASSIFGQGGERYGYTF. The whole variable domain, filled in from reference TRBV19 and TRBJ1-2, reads DGGITQSPKYLFRKEGQNVTLSCEQNLNHDAMYWYRQDPGQGLRLIYYSQIVNDFQKGDIAEGYSVSREKKESFPLTVTSAQKNPTAFYLCASSIFGQGGERYGYTFGSGTRLTVV.

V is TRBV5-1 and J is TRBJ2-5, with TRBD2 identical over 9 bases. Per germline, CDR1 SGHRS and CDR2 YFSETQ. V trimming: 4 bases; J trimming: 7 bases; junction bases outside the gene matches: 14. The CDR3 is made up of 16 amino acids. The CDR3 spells CASSPPSAGGRRTQYF. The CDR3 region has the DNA TGCGCCAGCAGCCCCCCCTCAGCGGGGGGCCGGCGGACCCAGTACTTC.

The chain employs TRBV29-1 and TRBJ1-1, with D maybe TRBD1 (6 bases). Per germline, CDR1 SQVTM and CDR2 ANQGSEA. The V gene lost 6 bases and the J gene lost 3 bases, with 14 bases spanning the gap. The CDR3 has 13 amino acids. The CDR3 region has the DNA TGCAGCGTGACAGGCACCTCAGACACTGAAGCTTTCTTT. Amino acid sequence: CSVTGTSDTEAFF.

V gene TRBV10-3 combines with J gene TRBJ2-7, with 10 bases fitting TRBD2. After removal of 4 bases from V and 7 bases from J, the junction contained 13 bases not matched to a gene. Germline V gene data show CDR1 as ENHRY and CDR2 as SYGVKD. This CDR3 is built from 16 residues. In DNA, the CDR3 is TGTGCCATCAGTGGTGCGGTCAGCGGGAGGGCCCGGGAGCAGTACTTC. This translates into CAISGAVSGRAREQYF.

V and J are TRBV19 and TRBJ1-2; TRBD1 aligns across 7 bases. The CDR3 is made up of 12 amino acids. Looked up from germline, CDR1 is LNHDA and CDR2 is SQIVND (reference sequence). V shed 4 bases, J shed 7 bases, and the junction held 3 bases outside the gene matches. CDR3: CASSTNRGGYTF. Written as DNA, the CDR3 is TGTGCCAGTAGTACAAACAGGGGTGGCTACACCTTC.

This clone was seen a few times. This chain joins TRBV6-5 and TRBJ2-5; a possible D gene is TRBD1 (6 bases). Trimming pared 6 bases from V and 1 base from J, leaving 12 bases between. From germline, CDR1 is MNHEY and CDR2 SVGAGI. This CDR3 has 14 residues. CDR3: CASRTRDTQETQYF. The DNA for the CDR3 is TGTGCCAGCAGGACACGGGACACCCAAGAGACCCAGTACTTC.

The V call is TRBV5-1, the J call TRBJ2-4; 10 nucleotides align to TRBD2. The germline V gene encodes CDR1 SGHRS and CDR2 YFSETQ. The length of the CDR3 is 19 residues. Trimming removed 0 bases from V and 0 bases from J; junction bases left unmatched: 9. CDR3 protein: CASSLAVRLAGVAKNIQYF. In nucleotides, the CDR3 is TGCGCCAGCAGCTTGGCCGTTCGACTAGCGGGTGTAGCCAAAAACATTCAGTACTTC.

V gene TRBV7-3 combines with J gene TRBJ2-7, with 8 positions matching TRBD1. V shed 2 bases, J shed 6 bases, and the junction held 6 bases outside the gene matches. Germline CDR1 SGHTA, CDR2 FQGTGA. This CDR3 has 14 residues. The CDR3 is CASSLQGAGGEQYF. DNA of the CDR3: TGTGCCAGCAGCTTACAGGGGGCGGGTGGCGAGCAGTACTTC.

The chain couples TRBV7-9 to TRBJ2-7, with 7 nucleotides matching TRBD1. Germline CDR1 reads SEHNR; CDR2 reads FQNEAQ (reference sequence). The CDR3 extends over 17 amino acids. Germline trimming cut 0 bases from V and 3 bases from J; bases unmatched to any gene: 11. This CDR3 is CASSLAPWTGNYYEQYF. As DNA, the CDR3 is TGTGCCAGCAGCTTAGCGCCTTGGACAGGAAATTACTACGAGCAGTACTTC.

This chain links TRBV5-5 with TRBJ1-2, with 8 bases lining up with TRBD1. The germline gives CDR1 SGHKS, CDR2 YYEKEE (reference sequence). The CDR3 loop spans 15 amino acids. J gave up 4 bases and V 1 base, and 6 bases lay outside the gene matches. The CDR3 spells CASSLQAGGGYGYTF. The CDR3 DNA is TGTGCCAGCAGCTTGCAGGCAGGGGGCGGCTATGGCTACACCTTC.

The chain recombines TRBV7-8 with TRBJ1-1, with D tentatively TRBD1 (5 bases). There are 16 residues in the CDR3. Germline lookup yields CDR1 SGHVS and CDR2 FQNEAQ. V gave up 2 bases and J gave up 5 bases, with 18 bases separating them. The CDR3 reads CASSLRDPGPRTEAFF. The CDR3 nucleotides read TGTGCCAGCAGCTTACGAGACCCGGGGCCGCGAACTGAAGCTTTCTTT.

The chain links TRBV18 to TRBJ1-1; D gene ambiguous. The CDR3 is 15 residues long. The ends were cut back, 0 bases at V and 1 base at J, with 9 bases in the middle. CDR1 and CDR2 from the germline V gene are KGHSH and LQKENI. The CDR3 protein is CASSPPTVKNTEAFF. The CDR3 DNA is TGTGCCAGCTCACCACCAACGGTCAAGAACACTGAAGCTTTCTTT.

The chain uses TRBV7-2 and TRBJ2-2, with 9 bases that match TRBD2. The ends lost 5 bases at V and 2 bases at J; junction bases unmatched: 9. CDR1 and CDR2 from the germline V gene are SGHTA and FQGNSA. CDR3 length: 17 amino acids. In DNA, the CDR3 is TGTGCCAGCAGCATCTTATCTAGCGGGACCAACACCGGGGAGCTGTTTTTT. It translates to CASSILSSGTNTGELFF.

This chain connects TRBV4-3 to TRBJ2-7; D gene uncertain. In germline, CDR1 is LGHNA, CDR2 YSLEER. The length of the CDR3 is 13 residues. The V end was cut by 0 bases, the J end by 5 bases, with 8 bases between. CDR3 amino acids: CASSQEFGNEQYF. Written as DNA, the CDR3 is TGCGCCAGCAGCCAAGAGTTTGGGAACGAGCAGTACTTC.

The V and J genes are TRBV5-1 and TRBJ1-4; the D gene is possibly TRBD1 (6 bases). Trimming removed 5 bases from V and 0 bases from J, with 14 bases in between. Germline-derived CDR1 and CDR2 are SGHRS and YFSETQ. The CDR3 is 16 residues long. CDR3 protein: CASRKLTGTTNEKLFF. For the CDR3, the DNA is TGCGCCAGCAGGAAGCTCACAGGGACAACTAATGAAAAACTGTTTTTT.

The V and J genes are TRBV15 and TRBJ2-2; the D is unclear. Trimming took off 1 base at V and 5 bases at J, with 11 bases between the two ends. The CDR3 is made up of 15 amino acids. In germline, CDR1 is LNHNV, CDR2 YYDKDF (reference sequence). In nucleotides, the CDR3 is TGTGCCACCAGCAGAGTCGCCTCACAAACCGGGGAGCTGTTTTTT. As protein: CATSRVASQTGELFF.

This CDR3 is CAWSVRSRGNEQFF. CDR3 bases: TGTGCCTGGAGTGTGAGGAGCAGGGGCAATGAGCAGTTCTTC. The chain is built from TRBV30 and TRBJ2-1; D perhaps matches TRBD1 (6 bases). The germline CDR1 and CDR2 sequences are GTSNPN and SVGIG (reference sequence). The length of the CDR3 is 14 residues. Trimming stripped 0 bases from V and 6 bases from J, with 12 bases between.

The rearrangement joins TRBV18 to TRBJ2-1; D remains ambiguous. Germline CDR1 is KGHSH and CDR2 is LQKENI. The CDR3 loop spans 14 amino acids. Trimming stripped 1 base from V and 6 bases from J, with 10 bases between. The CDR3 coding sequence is TGTGCCAGCTCACCACTTAAGGGTTCCAATGAGCAGTTCTTC. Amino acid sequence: CASSPLKGSNEQFF.

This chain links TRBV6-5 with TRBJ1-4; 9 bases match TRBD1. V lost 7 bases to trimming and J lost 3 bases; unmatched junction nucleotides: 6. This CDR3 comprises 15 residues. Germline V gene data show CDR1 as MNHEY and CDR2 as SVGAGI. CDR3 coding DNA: TGTGCCAGCAATACAGGGGGCAAGCCTAATGAAAAACTGTTTTTT. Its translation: CASNTGGKPNEKLFF.

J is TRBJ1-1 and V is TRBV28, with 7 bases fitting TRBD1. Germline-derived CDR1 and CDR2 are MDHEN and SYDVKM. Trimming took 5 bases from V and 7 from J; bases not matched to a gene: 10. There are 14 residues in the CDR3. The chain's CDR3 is CASSPGQAENEAFF. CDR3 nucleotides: TGTGCCAGCAGTCCCGGACAGGCAGAGAATGAAGCTTTCTTT.

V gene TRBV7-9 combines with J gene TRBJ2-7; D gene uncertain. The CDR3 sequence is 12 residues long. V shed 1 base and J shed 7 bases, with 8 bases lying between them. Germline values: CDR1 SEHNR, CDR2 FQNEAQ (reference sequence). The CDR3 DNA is TGTGCCAGCAGCTTAGACAACCTTGAGCAGTACTTC. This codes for CASSLDNLEQYF. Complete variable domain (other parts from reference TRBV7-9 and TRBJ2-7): DTGVSQNPRHKITKRGQNVTFRCDPISEHNRLYWYRQTLGQGPEFLTYFQNEAQLEKSRLLSDRFSAERPKGSFSTLEIQRTEQGDSAMYLCASSLDNLEQYFGPGTRLTVT.

The CDR3 DNA is TGTGCCAGCAGCCAGGGACTAGCGGGGGTAAACTCCTACGAGCAGTACTTC. This translates into CASSQGLAGVNSYEQYF. The chain uses TRBV4-2 and TRBJ2-7, with 14 nucleotides matching TRBD2. With 3 bases clipped from V and 0 bases from J, the junction kept 4 bases outside the gene matches. CDR3 length: 17 amino acids. Germline V lookup: CDR1 LGHNA, CDR2 YNFKEQ.

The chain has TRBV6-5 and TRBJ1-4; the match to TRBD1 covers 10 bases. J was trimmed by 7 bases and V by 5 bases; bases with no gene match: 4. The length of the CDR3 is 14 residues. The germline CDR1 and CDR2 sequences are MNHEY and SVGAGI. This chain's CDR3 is CASSTTGGGEKLFF. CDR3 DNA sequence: TGTGCCAGCAGTACGACAGGGGGCGGTGAAAAACTGTTTTTT.